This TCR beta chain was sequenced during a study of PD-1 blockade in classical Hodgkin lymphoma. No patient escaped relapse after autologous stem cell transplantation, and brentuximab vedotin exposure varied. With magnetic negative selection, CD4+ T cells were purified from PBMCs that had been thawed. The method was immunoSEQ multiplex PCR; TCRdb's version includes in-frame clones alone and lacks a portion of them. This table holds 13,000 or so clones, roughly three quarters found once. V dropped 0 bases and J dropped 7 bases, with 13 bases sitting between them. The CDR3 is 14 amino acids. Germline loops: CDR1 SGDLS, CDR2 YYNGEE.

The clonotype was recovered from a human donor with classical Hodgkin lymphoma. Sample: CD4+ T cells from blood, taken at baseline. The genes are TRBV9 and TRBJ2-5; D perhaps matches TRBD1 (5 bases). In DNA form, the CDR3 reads TGTGCCAGCAGCGTAGTTGACAGCCTCGGGACCCAGTACTTC. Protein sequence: CASSVVDSLGTQYF.